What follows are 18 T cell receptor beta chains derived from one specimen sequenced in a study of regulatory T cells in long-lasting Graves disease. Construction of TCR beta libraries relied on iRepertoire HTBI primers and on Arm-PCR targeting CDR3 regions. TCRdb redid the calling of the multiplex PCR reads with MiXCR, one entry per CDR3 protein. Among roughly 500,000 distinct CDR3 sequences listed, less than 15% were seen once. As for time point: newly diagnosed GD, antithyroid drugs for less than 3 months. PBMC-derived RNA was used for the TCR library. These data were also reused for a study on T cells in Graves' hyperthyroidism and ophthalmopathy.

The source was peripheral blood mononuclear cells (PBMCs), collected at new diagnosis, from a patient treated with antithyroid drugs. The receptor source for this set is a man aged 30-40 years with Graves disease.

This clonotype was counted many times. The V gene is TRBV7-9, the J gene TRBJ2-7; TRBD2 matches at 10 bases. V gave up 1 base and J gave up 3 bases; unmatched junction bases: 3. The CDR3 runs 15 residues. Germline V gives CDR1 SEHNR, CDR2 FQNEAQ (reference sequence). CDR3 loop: CASSLVLAGVYEQYF. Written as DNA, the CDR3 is TGTGCCAGCAGCTTAGTCCTAGCGGGAGTCTACGAGCAGTACTTC. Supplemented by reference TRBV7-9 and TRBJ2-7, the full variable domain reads DTGVSQNPRHKITKRGQNVTFRCDPISEHNRLYWYRQTLGQGPEFLTYFQNEAQLEKSRLLSDRFSAERPKGSFSTLEIQRTEQGDSAMYLCASSLVLAGVYEQYFGPGTRLTVT.

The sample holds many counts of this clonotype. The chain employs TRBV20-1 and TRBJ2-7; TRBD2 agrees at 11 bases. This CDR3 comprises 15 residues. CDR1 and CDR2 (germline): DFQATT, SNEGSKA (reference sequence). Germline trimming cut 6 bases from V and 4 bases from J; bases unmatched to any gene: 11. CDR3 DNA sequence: TGCAGTGCCGCTAGCCCATTAGCGGGAGGGTACGAGCAGTACTTC. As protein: CSAASPLAGGYEQYF.

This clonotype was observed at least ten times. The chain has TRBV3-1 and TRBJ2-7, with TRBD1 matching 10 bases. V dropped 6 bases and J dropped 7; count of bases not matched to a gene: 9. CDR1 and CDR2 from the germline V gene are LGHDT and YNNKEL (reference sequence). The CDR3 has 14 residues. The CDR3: CASRDRQGAEEQYF. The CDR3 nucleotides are TGTGCCAGCAGAGACCGACAGGGGGCTGAAGAGCAGTACTTC.

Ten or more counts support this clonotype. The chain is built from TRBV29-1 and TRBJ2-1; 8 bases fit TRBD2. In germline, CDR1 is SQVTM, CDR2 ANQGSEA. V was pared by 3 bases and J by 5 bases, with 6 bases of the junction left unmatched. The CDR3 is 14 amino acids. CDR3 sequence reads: CSVDLSGGDNEQFF. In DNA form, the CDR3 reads TGCAGCGTTGACTTGTCGGGAGGGGACAATGAGCAGTTCTTC.

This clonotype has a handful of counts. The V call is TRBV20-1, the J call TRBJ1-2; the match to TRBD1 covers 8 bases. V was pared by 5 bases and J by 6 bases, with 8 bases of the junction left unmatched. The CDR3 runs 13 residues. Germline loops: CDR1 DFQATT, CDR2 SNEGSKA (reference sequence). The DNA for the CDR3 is TGCAGTGCTCGGGACAGGAGCAGGGATGGCTACACCTTC. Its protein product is CSARDRSRDGYTF.

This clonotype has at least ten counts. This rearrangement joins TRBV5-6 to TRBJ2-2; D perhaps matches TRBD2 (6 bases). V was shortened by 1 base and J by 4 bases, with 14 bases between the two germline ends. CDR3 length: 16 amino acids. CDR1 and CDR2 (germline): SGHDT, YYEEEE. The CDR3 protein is CASSLSGGDGTGELFF. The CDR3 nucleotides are TGTGCCAGCAGCTTGTCGGGCGGGGATGGCACCGGGGAGCTGTTTTTT.

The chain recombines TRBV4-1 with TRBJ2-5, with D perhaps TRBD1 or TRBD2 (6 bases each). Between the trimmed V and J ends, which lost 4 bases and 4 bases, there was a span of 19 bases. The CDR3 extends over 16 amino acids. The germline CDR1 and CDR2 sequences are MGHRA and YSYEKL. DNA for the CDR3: TGCGCCAGCAGCCGCCCCCCGGGGGCCGTTCTAGAGACCCAGTACTTC. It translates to CASSRPPGAVLETQYF.

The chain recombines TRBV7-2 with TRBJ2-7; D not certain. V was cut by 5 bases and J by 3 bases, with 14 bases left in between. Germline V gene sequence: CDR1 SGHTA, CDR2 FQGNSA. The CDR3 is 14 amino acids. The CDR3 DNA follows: TGTGCCAGCAGCCCAAACCCAAATAACTACGAGCAGTACTTC. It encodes CASSPNPNNYEQYF.

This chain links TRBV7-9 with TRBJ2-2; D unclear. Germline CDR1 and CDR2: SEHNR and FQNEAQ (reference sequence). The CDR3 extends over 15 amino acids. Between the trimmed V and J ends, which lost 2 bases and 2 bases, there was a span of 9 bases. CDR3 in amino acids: CASSLLYTNTGELFF. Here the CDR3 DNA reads TGTGCCAGCAGCTTACTTTACACCAACACCGGGGAGCTGTTTTTT.

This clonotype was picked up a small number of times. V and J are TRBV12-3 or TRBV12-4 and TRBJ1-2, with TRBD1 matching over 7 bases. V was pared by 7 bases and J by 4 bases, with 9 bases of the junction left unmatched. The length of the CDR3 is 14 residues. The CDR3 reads CASIGTAKIYGYTF. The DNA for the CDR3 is TGTGCCAGCATTGGGACAGCCAAGATCTATGGCTACACCTTC.

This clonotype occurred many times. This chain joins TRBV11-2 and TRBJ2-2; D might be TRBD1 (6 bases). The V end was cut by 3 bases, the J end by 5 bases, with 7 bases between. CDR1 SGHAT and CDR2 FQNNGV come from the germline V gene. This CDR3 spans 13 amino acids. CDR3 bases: TGTGCCAGCAGCTTCGGGACAACCGGGGAGCTGTTTTTT. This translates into CASSFGTTGELFF.

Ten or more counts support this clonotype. The DNA of the CDR3 is TGTGCCAGCTCACCGGACAGGGAAGCTTTCTTT. Protein product: CASSPDREAFF. The V call is TRBV18, the J call TRBJ1-1; 7 bases are shared with TRBD1. V shed 3 bases, J shed 8 bases, and the junction held 0 bases outside the gene matches. The CDR3 runs to 11 residues. CDR1 is KGHSH and CDR2 is LQKENI in the germline V gene.

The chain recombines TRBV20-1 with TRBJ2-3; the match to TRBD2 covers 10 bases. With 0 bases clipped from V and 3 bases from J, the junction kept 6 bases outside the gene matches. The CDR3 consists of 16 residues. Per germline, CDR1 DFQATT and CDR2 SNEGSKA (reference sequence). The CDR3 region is CSARDPLAGVTDTQYF. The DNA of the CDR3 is TGCAGTGCTAGAGATCCCCTAGCGGGGGTTACAGATACGCAGTATTTT.

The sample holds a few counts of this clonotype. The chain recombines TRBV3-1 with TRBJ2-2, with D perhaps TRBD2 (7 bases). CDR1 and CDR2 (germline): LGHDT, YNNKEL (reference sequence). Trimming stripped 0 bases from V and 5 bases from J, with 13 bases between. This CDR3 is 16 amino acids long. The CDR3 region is CASSQDAGAGTGELFF. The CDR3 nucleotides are TGTGCCAGCAGCCAAGATGCGGGGGCGGGAACCGGGGAGCTGTTTTTT.

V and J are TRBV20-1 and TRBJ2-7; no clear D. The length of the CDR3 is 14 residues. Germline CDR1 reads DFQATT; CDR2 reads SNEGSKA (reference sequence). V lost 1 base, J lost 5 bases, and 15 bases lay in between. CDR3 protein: CSARVHGSIHEQYF. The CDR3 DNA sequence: TGCAGTGCTAGAGTGCACGGCTCTATCCACGAGCAGTACTTC.

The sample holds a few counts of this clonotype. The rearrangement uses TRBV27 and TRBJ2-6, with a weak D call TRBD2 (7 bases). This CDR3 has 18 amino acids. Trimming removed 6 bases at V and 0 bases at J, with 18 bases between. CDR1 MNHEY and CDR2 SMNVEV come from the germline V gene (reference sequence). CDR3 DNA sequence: TGTGCCAGCAGCCATCCGGGGGGCCTGAGCTCTGGGGCCAACGTCCTGACTTTC. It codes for CASSHPGGLSSGANVLTF.

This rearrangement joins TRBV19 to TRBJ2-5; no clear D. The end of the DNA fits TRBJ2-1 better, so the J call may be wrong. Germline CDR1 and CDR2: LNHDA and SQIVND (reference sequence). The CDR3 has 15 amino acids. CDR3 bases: TGTGCCAGTAGTACAAGGGCCTTGCTGAGTAATGAGCAGTTCTTC. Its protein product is CASSTRALLSNEQFF.

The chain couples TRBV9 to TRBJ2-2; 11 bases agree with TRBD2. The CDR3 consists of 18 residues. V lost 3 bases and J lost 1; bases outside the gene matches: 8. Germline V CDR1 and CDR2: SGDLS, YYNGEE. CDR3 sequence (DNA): TGTGCCAGCAGCGGAAGACCCGGGACTAGCGGGAACACCGGGGAGCTGTTTTTT. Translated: CASSGRPGTSGNTGELFF.